This TCR beta chain was captured in a study of cytomegalovirus exposure and HLA in healthy donors. It was with 60 Vbeta and 13 Jbeta primers that the PCR ran. Only in-frame clones appear in the TCRdb table, and some are missing; sequencing was by immunoSEQ multiplex PCR. The repertoire consists of approximately 290,000 clones, with over 70% occurring once and the leading ten covering approximately 0.3%. This clone turned up a few times. The sample comprised PBMCs. The receptor was derived from a girl aged 2-15 years in good health and CMV-seronegative.

The CDR3 DNA follows: TGTGCCAGCAGTTTAGGAGGGAACCCGCCCGGGGAGCTGTTTTTT. Protein product: CASSLGGNPPGELFF. The chain employs TRBV27 and TRBJ2-2; possibly TRBD2 for D (6 bases). There are 15 residues in the CDR3. Deletions cut 2 bases from V and 6 bases from J, with 13 bases between. Germline assignment: CDR1 MNHEY and CDR2 SMNVEV (reference sequence).